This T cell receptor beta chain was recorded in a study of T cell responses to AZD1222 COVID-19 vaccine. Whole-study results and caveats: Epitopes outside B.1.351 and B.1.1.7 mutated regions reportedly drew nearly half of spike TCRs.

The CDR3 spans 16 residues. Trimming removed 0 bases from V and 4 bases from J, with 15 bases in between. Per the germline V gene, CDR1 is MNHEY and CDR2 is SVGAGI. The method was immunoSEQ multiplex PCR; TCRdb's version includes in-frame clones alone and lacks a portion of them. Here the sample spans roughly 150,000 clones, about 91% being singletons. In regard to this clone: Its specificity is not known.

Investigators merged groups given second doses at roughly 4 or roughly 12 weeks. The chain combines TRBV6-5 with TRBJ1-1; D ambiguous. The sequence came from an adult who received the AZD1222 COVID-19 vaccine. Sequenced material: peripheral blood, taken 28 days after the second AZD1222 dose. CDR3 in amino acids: CASSYSPGRIGTEAFF. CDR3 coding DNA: TGTGCCAGCAGTTACTCGCCCGGACGGATAGGCACTGAAGCTTTCTTT.